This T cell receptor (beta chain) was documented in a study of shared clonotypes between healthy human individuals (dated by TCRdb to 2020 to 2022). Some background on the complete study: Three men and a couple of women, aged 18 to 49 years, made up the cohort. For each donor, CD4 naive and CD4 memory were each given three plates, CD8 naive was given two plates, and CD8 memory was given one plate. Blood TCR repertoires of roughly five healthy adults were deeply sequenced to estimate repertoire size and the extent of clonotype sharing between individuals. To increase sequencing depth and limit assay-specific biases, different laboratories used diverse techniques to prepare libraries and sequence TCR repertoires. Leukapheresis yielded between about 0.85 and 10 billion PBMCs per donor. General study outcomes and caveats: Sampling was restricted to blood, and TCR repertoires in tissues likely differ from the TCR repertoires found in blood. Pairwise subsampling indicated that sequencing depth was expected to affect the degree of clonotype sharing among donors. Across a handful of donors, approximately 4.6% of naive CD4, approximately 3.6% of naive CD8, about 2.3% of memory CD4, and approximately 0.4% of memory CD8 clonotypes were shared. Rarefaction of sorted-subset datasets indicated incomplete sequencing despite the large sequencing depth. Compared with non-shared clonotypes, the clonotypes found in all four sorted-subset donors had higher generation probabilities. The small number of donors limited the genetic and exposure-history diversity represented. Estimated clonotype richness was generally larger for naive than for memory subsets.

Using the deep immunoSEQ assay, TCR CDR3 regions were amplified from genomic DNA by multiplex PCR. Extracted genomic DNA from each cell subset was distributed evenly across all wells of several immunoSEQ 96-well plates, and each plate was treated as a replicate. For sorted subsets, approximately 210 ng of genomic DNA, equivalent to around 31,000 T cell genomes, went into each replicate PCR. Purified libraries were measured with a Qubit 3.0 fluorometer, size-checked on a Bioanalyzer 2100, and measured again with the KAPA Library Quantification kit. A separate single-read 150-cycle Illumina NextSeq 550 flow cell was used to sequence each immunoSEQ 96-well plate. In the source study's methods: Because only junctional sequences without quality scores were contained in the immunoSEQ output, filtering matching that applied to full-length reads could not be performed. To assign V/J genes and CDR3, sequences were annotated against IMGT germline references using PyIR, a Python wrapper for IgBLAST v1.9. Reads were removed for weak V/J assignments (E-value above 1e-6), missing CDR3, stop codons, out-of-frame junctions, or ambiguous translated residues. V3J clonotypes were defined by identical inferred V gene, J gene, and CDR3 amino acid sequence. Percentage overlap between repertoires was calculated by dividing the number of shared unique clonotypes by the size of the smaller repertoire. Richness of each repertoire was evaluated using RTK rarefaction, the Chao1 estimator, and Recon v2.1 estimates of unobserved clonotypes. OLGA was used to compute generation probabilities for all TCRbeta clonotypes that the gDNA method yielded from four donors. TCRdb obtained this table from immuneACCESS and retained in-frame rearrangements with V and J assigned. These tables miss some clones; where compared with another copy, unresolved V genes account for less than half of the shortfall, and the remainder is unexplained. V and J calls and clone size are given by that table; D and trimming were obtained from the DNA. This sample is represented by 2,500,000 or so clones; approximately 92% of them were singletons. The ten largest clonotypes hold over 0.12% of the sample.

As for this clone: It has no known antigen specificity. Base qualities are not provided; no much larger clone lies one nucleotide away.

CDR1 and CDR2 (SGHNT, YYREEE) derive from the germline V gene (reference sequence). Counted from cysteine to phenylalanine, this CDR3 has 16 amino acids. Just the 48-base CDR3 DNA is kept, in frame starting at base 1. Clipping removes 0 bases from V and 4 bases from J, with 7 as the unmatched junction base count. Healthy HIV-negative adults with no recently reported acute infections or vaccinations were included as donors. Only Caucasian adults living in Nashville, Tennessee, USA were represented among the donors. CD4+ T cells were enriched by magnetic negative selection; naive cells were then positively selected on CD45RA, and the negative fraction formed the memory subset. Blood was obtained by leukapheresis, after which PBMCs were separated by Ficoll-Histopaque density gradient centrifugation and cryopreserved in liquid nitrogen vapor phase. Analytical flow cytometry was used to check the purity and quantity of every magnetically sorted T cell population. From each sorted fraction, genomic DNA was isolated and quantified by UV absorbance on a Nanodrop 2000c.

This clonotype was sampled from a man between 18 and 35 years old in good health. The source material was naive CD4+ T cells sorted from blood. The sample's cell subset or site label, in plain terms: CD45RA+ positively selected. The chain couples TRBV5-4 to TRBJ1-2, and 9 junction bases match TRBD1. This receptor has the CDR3 CASSLDRGLNSYGYTF. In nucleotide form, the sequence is TGTGCCAGCAGCTTGGACAGGGGGCTAAATTCCTATGGCTACACCTTC.